One sample yielded the 30 T cell receptor beta chains listed below, sequenced in a study of T cell responses to AZD1222 COVID-19 vaccine. The assay was immunoSEQ multiplex PCR, and TCRdb's table has in-frame clones only and misses some. This table holds 200,000 or so clones, approximately 93% found once. The sequenced sample was peripheral blood, obtained 28 days after the second AZD1222 dose. These receptors came from an adult who received the AZD1222 COVID-19 vaccine.

V and J are TRBV25-1 and TRBJ1-6, with D tentatively TRBD1 (5 bases). V lost 4 bases and J 11 bases, leaving 12 bases between the germline ends. The V gene's germline CDR1 is MGHDK and CDR2 SYGVNS. The CDR3 is 13 amino acids. The CDR3 region is CASSAGGSAPLHF. The CDR3 DNA reads TGTGCCAGCAGTGCGGGGGGGTCCGCACCCCTCCACTTT.

The genes are TRBV5-1 and TRBJ1-2; D uncertain. CDR3 size: 15 residues. Trimming left V 2 bases short and J 2 bases short, with 13 bases between. Germline V gene data show CDR1 as SGHRS and CDR2 as YFSETQ. DNA of the CDR3: TGCGCCAGCAGCTTTGGGCAGGCGAGAAACTATGGCTACACCTTC. This encodes CASSFGQARNYGYTF.

V usage is TRBV7-9 and J usage is TRBJ2-7, with a weak D call TRBD1 (6 bases). Trimming left V 0 bases short and J 7 bases short, with 10 bases between. Germline V CDR1 and CDR2: SEHNR, FQNEAQ (reference sequence). There are 13 residues in the CDR3. CDR3 bases: TGTGCCAGCAGCTTAGCTTCTCAGGGGGAGCAGTACTTC. Amino acid sequence: CASSLASQGEQYF.

The chain carries TRBV2 and TRBJ2-5; TRBD2 aligns across 8 bases. The germline CDR1 and CDR2 sequences are SNHLY and FYNNEI. The CDR3 consists of 16 residues. V lost 0 bases and J lost 1; bases outside the gene matches: 4. In DNA, the CDR3 is TGTGCCAGCAGTGAAGCCCGGGCGGGGGGCCAAGAGACCCAGTACTTC. It specifies CASSEARAGGQETQYF.

The chain has TRBV15 and TRBJ1-5; D remains unclear. CDR1 is LNHNV and CDR2 is YYDKDF in the germline V gene (reference sequence). The CDR3 totals 15 residues. Trimming shortened V by 0 bases and J by 7 bases, and 13 bases separated the two germline ends. The CDR3 is CATSRDYTDQQPQHF. CDR3 in DNA: TGTGCCACCAGCAGAGATTATACCGATCAGCAGCCCCAGCATTTT.

The chain carries TRBV2 and TRBJ1-2; TRBD1 is a possible D gene (5 bases). The CDR3 contains 14 residues. The V gene lost 6 bases and the J gene lost 5 bases, with 16 bases spanning the gap. CDR1 and CDR2 from the germline V gene are SNHLY and FYNNEI. CDR3 DNA: TGTGCCAGCAGGCTCTTTGACAGTTCGTATGGCTACACCTTC. Translated, it gives CASRLFDSSYGYTF.

The genes are TRBV3-1 (or the pseudogene TRBV3-2) and TRBJ2-7; 9 bases are shared with TRBD1. V was pared by 1 base and J by 4 bases, with 5 bases of the junction left unmatched. The CDR3 totals 15 residues. Per the germline V gene, CDR1 is LGHDT and CDR2 is YNNKEL (reference sequence). CDR3: CASSQVGTGSYEQYF. The CDR3 nucleotides are TGTGCCAGCAGCCAAGTGGGGACAGGGAGTTACGAGCAGTACTTC.

This chain uses TRBV5-5 with TRBJ2-3, with 8 bases aligning to TRBD2. The CDR3 length is 17 residues. CDR1 and CDR2 from the germline V gene are SGHKS and YYEKEE (reference sequence). J was trimmed by 1 base and V by 3 bases; bases with no gene match: 10. CDR3 amino acids: CASSWGLAAGGTDTQYF. Here the CDR3 DNA reads TGTGCCAGCAGCTGGGGATTAGCAGCGGGAGGCACAGATACGCAGTATTTT.

About this clone itself: The germline gene is not matched at one end of the junction; a read error may be the cause. The J gene is TRBJ1-5, the V gene TRBV28, with D perhaps matching TRBD1 (5 bases). The CDR3 has 17 residues. Germline lookup yields CDR1 MDHEN and CDR2 SYDVKM. The CDR3 region is CASRLFRDPYSNQPQHF. The CDR3, as DNA: TGTGCCAGCAGGTTATTCAGGGACCCTTATAGCAATCAGCCCCAGCATTTT.

The chain links TRBV7-2 to TRBJ2-5; TRBD2 matches 10 bases. V was pared by 4 bases and J by 1 base, with 3 bases of the junction left unmatched. This CDR3 spans 15 amino acids. Germline assignment: CDR1 SGHTA and CDR2 FQGNSA. CDR3 sequence reads: CASSSRTSGQETQYF. The CDR3 DNA is TGTGCCAGCAGCTCGCGGACTAGCGGCCAAGAGACCCAGTACTTC.

In this sample, this clone turned up a few times. The chain links TRBV4-1 to TRBJ1-1; no firm D call. This CDR3 spans 14 amino acids. V shed 3 bases and J shed 5 bases, with 13 bases lying between them. Germline V gene sequence: CDR1 MGHRA, CDR2 YSYEKL. CDR3 region: CASSHLRGATEAFF. CDR3 in DNA: TGCGCCAGCAGCCACCTACGTGGCGCGACTGAAGCTTTCTTT.

The chain recombines TRBV5-1 with TRBJ2-4; no definite D call. This CDR3 has 14 amino acids. Trimming left V 0 bases short and J 8 bases short, with 12 bases between. The germline CDR1 and CDR2 sequences are SGHRS and YFSETQ. The CDR3 DNA sequence: TGCGCCAGCAGCTTGGCCGACGGGTCGGACATTCAGTACTTC. Protein: CASSLADGSDIQYF.

The rearrangement uses TRBV18 and TRBJ1-2; 8 bases fit TRBD1. The CDR3 is 15 amino acids. V was clipped by 3 bases and J by 4 bases; unmatched bases: 7. Germline CDR1 is KGHSH and CDR2 is LQKENI. CDR3 in amino acids: CASSPGQGSTYGYTF. The CDR3 coding sequence is TGTGCCAGCTCACCCGGACAGGGCTCGACCTATGGCTACACCTTC.

The chain is built from TRBV24-1 and TRBJ2-7, with 7 positions matching TRBD1. The V gene end was trimmed by 5 bases and the J gene end by 0 bases; junction bases not matched to a gene: 3. The germline CDR1 and CDR2 sequences are KGHDR and SFDVKD. CDR3 length equals 14 residues. The DNA for the CDR3 is TGTGCCACCAGTGCCCGGGACAGCTCCTACGAGCAGTACTTC. Translation: CATSARDSSYEQYF.

This chain links TRBV6-5 with TRBJ2-2, with D perhaps TRBD1 (6 bases). The germline CDR1 and CDR2 sequences are MNHEY and SVGAGI. V was cut by 0 bases and J by 4 bases, with 12 bases left in between. The CDR3 contains 16 residues. CDR3 bases: TGTGCCAGCAGTTACTCCTATGGACAGACCACCGGGGAGCTGTTTTTT. Amino acid sequence: CASSYSYGQTTGELFF.

This chain joins TRBV6-2 or TRBV6-3 and TRBJ2-5, with 8 bases that match TRBD2. Looked up from germline, CDR1 is MNHEY and CDR2 is SVGEGT. The V gene end was trimmed by 5 bases and the J gene end by 1 base; junction bases not matched to a gene: 3. The length of the CDR3 is 14 residues. The CDR3 reads CASSRGLAQETQYF. CDR3 nucleotides: TGTGCCAGCAGTCGCGGACTAGCCCAAGAGACCCAGTACTTC.

V usage is TRBV2 and J usage is TRBJ2-2; perhaps TRBD2 as D (6 bases). The CDR3 length is 13 residues. Germline V CDR1 and CDR2: SNHLY, FYNNEI. V was pared by 11 bases and J by 3 bases, with 13 bases between. CDR3 in amino acids: CASGTLDTGELFF. The DNA for the CDR3 is TGTGCCTCCGGGACTTTGGACACCGGGGAGCTGTTTTTT. The full variable domain, rest sourced from reference TRBV2 and TRBJ2-2, is EPEVTQTPSHQVTQMGQEVILRCVPISNHLYFYWYRQILGQKVEFLVSFYNNEISEKSEIFDDQFSVERPDGSNFTLKIRSTKLEDSAMYFCASGTLDTGELFFGEGSRLTVL.

CDR3 bases: TGTGCCAGCAGCCGGAGTGGCAGGGGAGGCACCGGGGAGCTGTTTTTT. Protein sequence: CASSRSGRGGTGELFF. The chain has TRBV3-1 (or the pseudogene TRBV3-2) and TRBJ2-2, with D tentatively TRBD1 or TRBD2 (6 bases each). Germline CDR1 reads LGHDT; CDR2 reads YNNKEL (reference sequence). The V end was cut by 4 bases, the J end by 4 bases, with 16 bases between. The CDR3 extends over 16 amino acids.

The chain recombines TRBV30 with TRBJ1-5, with TRBD1 matching over 7 bases. Per the germline V gene, CDR1 is GTSNPN and CDR2 is SVGIG (reference sequence). V lost 7 bases and J lost 4; bases outside the gene matches: 10. The CDR3 has 14 residues. The CDR3 DNA is TGTGCCTATACTCGGGACAGCGTAAATCAGCCCCAGCATTTT. Translation gives CAYTRDSVNQPQHF.

This rearrangement joins TRBV5-1 to TRBJ2-1, with TRBD2 matching over 7 bases. CDR1 is SGHRS and CDR2 is YFSETQ in the germline V gene. The CDR3 covers 16 residues. V was clipped by 4 bases and J by 4 bases; unmatched bases: 11. CDR3 amino acids: CASSPQGAGNYNEQFF. The CDR3, as DNA: TGCGCCAGCAGCCCCCAAGGAGCGGGGAATTACAATGAGCAGTTCTTC.

V gene TRBV5-1 combines with J gene TRBJ1-1, with 10 positions matching TRBD1. The CDR3 is 16 residues long. Germline V gives CDR1 SGHRS, CDR2 YFSETQ. J lost 3 bases, V lost 4 bases, and 9 bases had no gene match. CDR3 sequence: CASSQRGQGQDTEAFF. DNA of the CDR3: TGCGCCAGCAGCCAGCGGGGACAGGGGCAGGACACTGAAGCTTTCTTT. The variable domain in full, completed from reference TRBV5-1 and TRBJ1-1, reads KAGVTQTPRYLIKTRGQQVTLSCSPISGHRSVSWYQQTPGQGLQFLFEYFSETQRNKGNFPGRFSGRQFSNSRSEMNVSTLELGDSALYLCASSQRGQGQDTEAFFGQGTRLTVV.

The chain recombines TRBV28 with TRBJ1-4; unclear D gene. The CDR3 loop spans 11 amino acids. Germline loops: CDR1 MDHEN, CDR2 SYDVKM. The V and J ends lost 8 bases and 6 bases respectively, with 7 bases between them. The DNA for the CDR3 is TGTGCCAGCTGGTTTGATGAAAAACTGTTTTTT. Translating gives CASWFDEKLFF.

The CDR3 sequence is CASARGQENIQYF. Here the CDR3 DNA reads TGTGCCAGCGCGAGGGGACAGGAAAACATTCAGTACTTC. V and J are TRBV7-9 and TRBJ2-4, with 8 bases that match TRBD1. Germline loops: CDR1 SEHNR, CDR2 FQNEAQ (reference sequence). The junction had 5 bases not matched to a gene; V was cut back by 8 bases and J by 5 bases. The length of the CDR3 is 13 residues.

The rearrangement links TRBV3-1 (or the pseudogene TRBV3-2) to TRBJ2-7; 11 bases are shared with TRBD1. The CDR3 spans 16 residues. Unmatched junction bases numbered 9, after V lost 4 bases and J lost 4 bases. The germline gives CDR1 LGHDT, CDR2 YNNKEL (reference sequence). The CDR3 DNA reads as TGTGCCAGCAGCCGGGAGGGGACAGGGGGATATTACGAGCAGTACTTC. Its translation is CASSREGTGGYYEQYF.

The chain couples TRBV30 to TRBJ1-2, with D perhaps TRBD1 (6 bases). Trimming took off 4 bases at V and 4 bases at J, with 19 bases between the two ends. The CDR3 loop spans 15 amino acids. Germline V CDR1 and CDR2: GTSNPN, SVGIG (reference sequence). For the CDR3, the DNA is TGTGCCTGGATCCCGGGGGGGCTAACCCTCTATGGCTACACCTTC. Its protein is CAWIPGGLTLYGYTF.

The chain has TRBV7-9 and TRBJ2-7; 8 bases agree with TRBD1. CDR1 is SEHNR, CDR2 FQNEAQ, per germline (reference sequence). There are 15 residues in the CDR3. V trimming: 5 bases; J trimming: 2 bases; junction bases outside the gene matches: 8. The chain's CDR3 is CASSDRGQVTYEQYF. The CDR3 DNA reads TGTGCCAGCAGCGACCGGGGACAGGTAACCTACGAGCAGTACTTC.

V and J are TRBV12-5 and TRBJ2-1; 13 positions match TRBD2. Germline V gene lookup returns CDR1 LGHNT and CDR2 FRNRAP. This CDR3 spans 15 amino acids. After removal of 4 bases from V and 7 bases from J, the junction contained 4 bases not matched to a gene. CDR3 in amino acids: CASGSGLAGNNEQFF. The CDR3, as DNA: TGTGCTAGTGGTTCGGGACTAGCGGGGAATAATGAGCAGTTCTTC.

The chain is built from TRBV5-8 and TRBJ1-1; 9 positions match TRBD1. Germline lookup yields CDR1 SGHTS and CDR2 YDEGEE. J lost 1 base, V lost 4 bases, and 5 bases had no gene match. CDR3 length: 15 residues. In DNA, the CDR3 is TGTGCCAGCAGCCCGGGGACAGGGTGGAACACTGAAGCTTTCTTT. It is translated as CASSPGTGWNTEAFF.

V and J are TRBV9 and TRBJ2-7; D perhaps matches TRBD2 (5 bases). The CDR3 consists of 11 residues. CDR1 is SGDLS, CDR2 YYNGEE, per germline. V gave up 7 bases and J gave up 1 base, with 6 bases separating them. The CDR3 sequence: CASGESYEQYF. CDR3 bases: TGTGCCAGCGGGGAGTCCTACGAGCAGTACTTC.

V usage is TRBV11-3 and J usage is TRBJ2-1; a possible D gene is TRBD2 (5 bases). This CDR3 spans 18 amino acids. In germline, CDR1 is SGHNT, CDR2 YENEEA. The V end lost 0 bases, the J end lost 0 bases, and 15 bases lay between the germline ends. The CDR3 reads CASSLDRSSASSYNEQFF. DNA for the CDR3: TGTGCCAGCAGCTTAGATCGGAGTAGCGCAAGCTCCTACAATGAGCAGTTCTTC. Variable domain in full (rest from reference TRBV11-3 and TRBJ2-1): EAGVVQSPRYKIIEKKQPVAFWCNPISGHNTLYWYLQNLGQGPELLIRYENEEAVDDSQLPKDRFSAERLKGVDSTLKIQPAELGDSAVYLCASSLDRSSASSYNEQFFGPGTRLTVL.